Listed below are T cell receptor beta chains from one sample, sequenced in a study of cytomegalovirus exposure and HLA in healthy donors. TCRdb's table, derived via immunoSEQ multiplex PCR, lists solely in-frame clones and lacks some. The sample yields roughly 93,000 clones, around 74% seen once. Sequenced: PBMCs. The receptor source for this set is a male donor in good health and CMV-seronegative. Each CDR3 is given with its conserved first and last residue. D genes are given only for firm matches. Clone size, where shown, is once, few, many, or a class for clones that have expanded.

>TRBD2|TRBV5-1|.|TRBJ2-7
CASTLAGLAGVPLSYEQYF
TGCGCCAGCACCTTGGCAGGACTAGCGGGAGTACCCCTCTCCTACGAGCAGTACTTC
>TRBD2|TRBV6-4|once|TRBJ2-2
CASSVSFSGGNTGELFF
TGTGCCAGCAGTGTCTCTTTTTCGGGGGGGAACACCGGGGAGCTGTTTTTT
>TRBD1|TRBV6-6|few|TRBJ1-1
CASSYTPSGGGTGAFF
TGTGCCAGCAGTTACACTCCTTCAGGGGGTGGCACTGGAGCTTTCTTT
>.|TRBV11-3|.|TRBJ2-7
CASSIGQTYEQYF
TGTGCCAGCAGCATTGGACAAACCTACGAGCAGTACTTC
>TRBD2|TRBV27|few|TRBJ2-7
CASRLNRVAGVYEQYF
TGTGCCAGCAGACTAAACCGGGTAGCGGGAGTGTACGAGCAGTACTTC
>.|TRBV7-9|.|TRBJ1-1
CASSPGQTNTEAFF
TGTGCCAGCAGCCCCGGACAGACGAACACTGAAGCTTTCTTT
>.|TRBV27|.|TRBJ2-7
CASSLGAGAVAEQYF
TGTGCCAGCAGTTTAGGGGCAGGGGCAGTAGCGGAGCAGTACTTC
>.|TRBV7-9|.|TRBJ2-7
CASSGRQANEQYF
TGTGCCAGCAGCGGGCGACAGGCGAACGAGCAGTACTTC
>.|TRBV10-3|.|TRBJ2-7
CAISSRAYEQYF
TGTGCCATCAGTAGCCGAGCCTACGAGCAGTACTTC
>TRBD1|TRBV29-1|.|TRBJ1-1
CSVDLQGGTEAFF
TGCAGCGTCGATCTGCAGGGGGGCACTGAAGCTTTCTTT
>TRBD1|TRBV7-2|.|TRBJ2-7
CASSLGGQGYEQYF
TGTGCCAGCAGCTTAGGGGGACAGGGCTACGAGCAGTACTTC
>.|TRBV4-1|few|TRBJ2-5
CASSHRTASRETQYF
TGCGCCAGCAGCCACCGGACAGCATCAAGGGAGACCCAGTACTTC
>TRBD2|TRBV5-1|.|TRBJ2-3
CASSFQLAADTQYF
TGCGCCAGCAGCTTCCAACTAGCGGCAGATACGCAGTATTTT
>.|TRBV28|.|TRBJ1-2
CASSLDSGRHYGYTF
TGTGCCAGCAGTTTAGATAGCGGAAGGCACTATGGCTACACCTTC
>TRBD2|TRBV4-3|once|TRBJ2-1
CASSPQVAGGPPYNEQFF
TGCGCCAGCAGCCCCCAAGTGGCGGGAGGGCCCCCCTACAATGAGCAGTTCTTC
>TRBD1|TRBV7-2|.|TRBJ1-4
CASSPSGTGIAKLFF
TGTGCCAGCAGTCCATCCGGGACAGGAATTGCAAAACTGTTTTTT
>.|TRBV7-9|few|TRBJ2-1
CASSLYGGPGVNEQFF
TGTGCCAGCAGCTTATACGGCGGGCCGGGGGTAAATGAGCAGTTCTTC
>TRBD1|TRBV28|.|TRBJ2-7
CASTPSGQGAYEQYF
TGTGCCAGCACCCCTAGTGGGCAGGGGGCCTACGAGCAGTACTTC
>TRBD2|TRBV7-9|few|TRBJ2-7
CASSLDSGRASYEQYF
TGTGCCAGCAGCTTGGATAGCGGGAGGGCCTCCTACGAGCAGTACTTC
>.|TRBV19|.|TRBJ1-5
CASSIRKDRRQHF
TGTGCCAGTAGTATACGAAAGGACAGACGCCAGCATTTT
>.|TRBV10-3|few|TRBJ2-2
CAISEGKEITGELFF
TGTGCCATCAGTGAGGGAAAGGAGATCACCGGGGAGCTGTTTTTT
>.|TRBV6-1|.|TRBJ1-4
CASRPQGGNEKLFF
TGTGCCAGCAGGCCACAGGGTGGGAATGAAAAACTGTTTTTT
>.|TRBV5-1|once|TRBJ1-1
CASTGGLGDTEAFF
TGCGCCAGCACGGGCGGACTGGGCGACACTGAAGCTTTCTTT
>TRBD2|TRBV9|.|TRBJ2-1
CASSVLSSGINNEQFF
TGTGCCAGCAGCGTACTAAGTAGCGGGATCAACAATGAGCAGTTCTTC